These 3 T cell receptor beta chains came from one sample sequenced in a study of naive and memory T cell subsets. The study's findings and limits: Possibly reflecting memory cells re-expressing CD45RA, a few larger clonotypes occurred in naive repertoires, especially CD8.

An equimolar mix of two oligonucleotides served as the beta constant-region primer for TRBC1 and TRBC2. The ligated cDNA underwent four PCR rounds using SP2 and nested alpha and beta constant-region primers. Using its own MiXCR run on the UMI-ligation and nested PCR reads, TCRdb lists one record per CDR3 protein. Of 98,000 or so distinct CDR3 sequences in the sample, roughly 10% were seen once. These TCRs' antigens remain unknown. Sequenced material: naive CD4+ T cells from blood. Source of these receptors: a human donor in good health.

The gene calls are TRBV5-4 and TRBJ2-3; no reliable D call. Germline-derived CDR1 and CDR2 are SGHNT and YYREEE (reference sequence). The germline V and J ends were trimmed by 3 bases and 2 bases, with 13 bases remaining between them. This CDR3 comprises 15 residues. CDR3 protein: CASSSVHRNTDTQYF. The CDR3 nucleotides are TGTGCCAGCAGCTCAGTCCACCGGAACACAGATACGCAGTATTTT.

The CDR3 DNA reads as TGTGCCAGCAGTTTAGCGCGTAGGACGGTTACAGATACGCAGTATTTT. It translates to CASSLARRTVTDTQYF. The chain combines TRBV12-3 or TRBV12-4 with TRBJ2-3; D is ambiguous. This CDR3 spans 16 amino acids. V lost 0 bases and J lost 3, with 13 bases in between.

The chain joins TRBV12-3 or TRBV12-4 to TRBJ1-1, with D tentatively TRBD1 (5 bases). The V end lost 5 bases, the J end lost 1 base, and 8 bases lay between the germline ends. CDR3 length equals 13 residues. The CDR3 DNA reads TGTGCCAGCAGTCTGACAGCGAACACTGAAGCTTTCTTT. Its translation is CASSLTANTEAFF.